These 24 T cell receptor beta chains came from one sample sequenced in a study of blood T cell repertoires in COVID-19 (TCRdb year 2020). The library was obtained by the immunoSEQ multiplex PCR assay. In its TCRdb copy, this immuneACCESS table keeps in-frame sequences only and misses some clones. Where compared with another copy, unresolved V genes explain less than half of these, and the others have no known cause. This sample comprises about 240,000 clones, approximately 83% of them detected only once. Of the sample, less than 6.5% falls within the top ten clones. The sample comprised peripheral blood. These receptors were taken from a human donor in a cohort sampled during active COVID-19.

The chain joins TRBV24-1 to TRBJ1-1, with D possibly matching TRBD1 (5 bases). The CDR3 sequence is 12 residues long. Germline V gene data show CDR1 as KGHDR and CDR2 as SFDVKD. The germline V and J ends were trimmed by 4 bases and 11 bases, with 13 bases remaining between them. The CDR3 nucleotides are TGTGCCACCAGTGACCGCGGGGGGGTGGCTTTCTTT. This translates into CATSDRGGVAFF.

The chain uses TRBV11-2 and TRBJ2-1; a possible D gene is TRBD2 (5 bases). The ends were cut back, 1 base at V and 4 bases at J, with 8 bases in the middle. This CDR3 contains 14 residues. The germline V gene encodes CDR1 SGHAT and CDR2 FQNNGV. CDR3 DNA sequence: TGTGCCAGCAGCTTAGCCGGGATGTACAATGAGCAGTTCTTC. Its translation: CASSLAGMYNEQFF.

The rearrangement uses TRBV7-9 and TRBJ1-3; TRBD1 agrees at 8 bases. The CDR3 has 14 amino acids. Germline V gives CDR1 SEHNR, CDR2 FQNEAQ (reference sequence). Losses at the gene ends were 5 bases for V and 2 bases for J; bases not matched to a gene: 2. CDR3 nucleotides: TGTGCCAGCAGCCGACAGGGGACTGGAAACACCATATATTTT. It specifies CASSRQGTGNTIYF.

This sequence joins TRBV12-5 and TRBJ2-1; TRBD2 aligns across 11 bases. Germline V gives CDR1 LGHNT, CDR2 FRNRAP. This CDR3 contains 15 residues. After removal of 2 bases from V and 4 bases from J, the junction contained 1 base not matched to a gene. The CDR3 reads CASGLTSGGYNEQFF. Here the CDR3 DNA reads TGTGCTAGTGGTTTGACTAGCGGGGGTTACAATGAGCAGTTCTTC.

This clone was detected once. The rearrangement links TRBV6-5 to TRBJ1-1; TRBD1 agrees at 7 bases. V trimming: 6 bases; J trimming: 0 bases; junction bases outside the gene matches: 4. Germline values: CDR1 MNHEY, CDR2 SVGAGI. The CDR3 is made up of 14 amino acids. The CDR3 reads CASRAGTVNTEAFF. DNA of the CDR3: TGTGCCAGCAGGGCCGGGACAGTGAACACTGAAGCTTTCTTT.

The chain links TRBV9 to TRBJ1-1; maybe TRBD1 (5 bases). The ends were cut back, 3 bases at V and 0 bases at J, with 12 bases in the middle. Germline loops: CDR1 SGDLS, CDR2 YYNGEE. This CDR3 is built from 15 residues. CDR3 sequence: CASSGQGRMNTEAFF. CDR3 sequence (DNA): TGTGCCAGCAGCGGGCAGGGAAGGATGAACACTGAAGCTTTCTTT.

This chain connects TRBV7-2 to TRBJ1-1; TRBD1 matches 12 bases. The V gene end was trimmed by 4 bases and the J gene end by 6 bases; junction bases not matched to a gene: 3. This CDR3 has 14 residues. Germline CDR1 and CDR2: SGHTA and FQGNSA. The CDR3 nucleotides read TGTGCCAGCAGCTCGGGACAGGGGGCCCCTGAAGCTTTCTTT. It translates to CASSSGQGAPEAFF.

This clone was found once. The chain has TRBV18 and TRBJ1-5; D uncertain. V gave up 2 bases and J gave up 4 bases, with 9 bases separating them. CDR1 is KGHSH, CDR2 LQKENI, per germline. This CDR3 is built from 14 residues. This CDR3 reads CASSPEARNQPQHF. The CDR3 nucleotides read TGTGCCAGCTCACCAGAGGCGCGTAATCAGCCCCAGCATTTT.

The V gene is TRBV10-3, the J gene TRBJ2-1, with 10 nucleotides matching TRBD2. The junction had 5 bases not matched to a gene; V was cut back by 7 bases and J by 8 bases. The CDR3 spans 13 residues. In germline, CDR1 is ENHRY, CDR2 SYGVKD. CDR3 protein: CAIKEREGDEQFF. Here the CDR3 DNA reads TGTGCCATCAAGGAGCGGGAGGGTGATGAGCAGTTCTTC.

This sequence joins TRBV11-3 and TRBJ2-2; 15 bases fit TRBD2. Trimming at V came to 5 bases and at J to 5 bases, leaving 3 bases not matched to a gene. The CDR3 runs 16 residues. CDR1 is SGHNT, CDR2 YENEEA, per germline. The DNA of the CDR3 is TGTGCCAGCAGCCTAGGACTAGCGGGGGGGACCGGGGAGCTGTTTTTT. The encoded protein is CASSLGLAGGTGELFF.

The DNA for the CDR3 is TGTGCCAGCAAAAGGACAGGGCAAGAGACCCAGTACTTC. It is translated as CASKRTGQETQYF. The V gene is TRBV2, the J gene TRBJ2-5; 8 nucleotides align to TRBD1. Germline values: CDR1 SNHLY, CDR2 FYNNEI. V was pared by 7 bases and J by 2 bases, with 3 bases of the junction left unmatched. The CDR3 is 13 amino acids.

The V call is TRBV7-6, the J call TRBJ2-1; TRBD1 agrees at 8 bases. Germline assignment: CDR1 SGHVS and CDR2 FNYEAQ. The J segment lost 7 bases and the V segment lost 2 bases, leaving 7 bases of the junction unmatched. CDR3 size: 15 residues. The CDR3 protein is CASSLRQGASNEQFF. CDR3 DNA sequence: TGTGCCAGCAGCTTACGGCAGGGGGCCTCTAATGAGCAGTTCTTC.

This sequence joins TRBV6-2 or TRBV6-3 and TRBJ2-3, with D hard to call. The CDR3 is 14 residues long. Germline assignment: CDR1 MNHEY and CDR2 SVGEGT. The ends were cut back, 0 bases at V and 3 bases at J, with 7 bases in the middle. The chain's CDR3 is CASSYSSVTDTQYF. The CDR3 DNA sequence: TGTGCCAGCAGTTACTCTTCAGTAACAGATACGCAGTATTTT.

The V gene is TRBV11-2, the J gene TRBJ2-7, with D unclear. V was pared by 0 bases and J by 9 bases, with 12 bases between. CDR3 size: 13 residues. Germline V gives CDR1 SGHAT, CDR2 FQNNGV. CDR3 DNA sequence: TGTGCCAGCAGCTTAGACAGATCTTTTGCGCAGTACTTC. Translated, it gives CASSLDRSFAQYF.

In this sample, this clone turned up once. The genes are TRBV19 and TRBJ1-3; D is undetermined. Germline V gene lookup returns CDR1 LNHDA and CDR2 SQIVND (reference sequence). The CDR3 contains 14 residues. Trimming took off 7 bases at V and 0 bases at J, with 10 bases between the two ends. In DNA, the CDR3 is TGTGCCAGTACGTTGGGCCTCTCTGGAAACACCATATATTTT. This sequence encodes CASTLGLSGNTIYF.

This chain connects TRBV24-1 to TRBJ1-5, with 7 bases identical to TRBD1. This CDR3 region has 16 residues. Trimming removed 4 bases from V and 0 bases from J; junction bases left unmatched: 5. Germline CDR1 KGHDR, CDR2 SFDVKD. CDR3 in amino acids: CATSDSGQTSNQPQHF. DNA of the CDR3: TGTGCCACCAGTGACTCGGGACAGACTAGCAATCAGCCCCAGCATTTT.

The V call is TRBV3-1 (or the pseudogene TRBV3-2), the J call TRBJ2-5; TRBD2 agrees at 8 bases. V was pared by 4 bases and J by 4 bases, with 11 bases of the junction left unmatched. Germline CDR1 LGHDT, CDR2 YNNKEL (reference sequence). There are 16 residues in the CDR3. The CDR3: CASSPRAGEGGETQYF. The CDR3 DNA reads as TGTGCCAGCAGCCCCCGAGCGGGAGAGGGGGGAGAGACCCAGTACTTC.

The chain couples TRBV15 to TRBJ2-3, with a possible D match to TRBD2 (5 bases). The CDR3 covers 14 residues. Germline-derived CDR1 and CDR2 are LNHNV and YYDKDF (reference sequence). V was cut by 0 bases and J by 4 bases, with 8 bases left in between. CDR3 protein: CATSRDLGADTQYF. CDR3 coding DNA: TGTGCCACCAGCAGAGATCTCGGGGCAGATACGCAGTATTTT.

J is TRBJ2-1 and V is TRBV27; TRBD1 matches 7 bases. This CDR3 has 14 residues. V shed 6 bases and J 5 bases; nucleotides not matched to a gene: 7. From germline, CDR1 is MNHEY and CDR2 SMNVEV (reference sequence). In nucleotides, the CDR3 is TGTGCCAGCAGCCCCCACAGGGGTAACAATGAGCAGTTCTTC. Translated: CASSPHRGNNEQFF.

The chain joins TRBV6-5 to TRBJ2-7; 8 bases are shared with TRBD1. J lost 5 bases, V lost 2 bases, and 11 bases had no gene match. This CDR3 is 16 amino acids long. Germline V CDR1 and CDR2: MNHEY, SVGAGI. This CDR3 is CASSYPGQGPSDEQYF. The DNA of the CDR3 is TGTGCCAGCAGTTACCCTGGACAGGGACCCTCGGACGAGCAGTACTTC.

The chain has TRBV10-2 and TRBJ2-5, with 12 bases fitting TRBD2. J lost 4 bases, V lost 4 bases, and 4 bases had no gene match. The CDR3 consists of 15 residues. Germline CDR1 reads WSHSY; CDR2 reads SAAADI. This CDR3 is CASSVTSGRGETQYF. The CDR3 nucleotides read TGCGCCAGCAGTGTGACTAGCGGGAGAGGAGAGACCCAGTACTTC.

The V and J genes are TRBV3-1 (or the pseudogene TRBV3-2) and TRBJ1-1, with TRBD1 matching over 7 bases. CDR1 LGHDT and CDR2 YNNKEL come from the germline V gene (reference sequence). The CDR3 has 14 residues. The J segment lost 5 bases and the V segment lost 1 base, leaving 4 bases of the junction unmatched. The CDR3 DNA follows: TGTGCCAGCAGCCAAGTGGGACAGAGAACTGAAGCTTTCTTT. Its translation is CASSQVGQRTEAFF.

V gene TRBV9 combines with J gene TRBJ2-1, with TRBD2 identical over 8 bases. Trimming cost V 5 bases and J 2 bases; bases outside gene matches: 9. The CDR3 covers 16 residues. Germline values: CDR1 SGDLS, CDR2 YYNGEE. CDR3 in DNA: TGTGCCAGCAGAGGAAAGCGGGAGAGGGCCTACAATGAGCAGTTCTTC. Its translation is CASRGKRERAYNEQFF. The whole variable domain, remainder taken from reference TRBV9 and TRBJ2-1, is DSGVTQTPKHLITATGQRVTLRCSPRSGDLSVYWYQQSLDQGLQFLIQYYNGEERAKGNILERFSAQQFPDLHSELNLSSLELGDSALYFCASRGKRERAYNEQFFGPGTRLTVL.

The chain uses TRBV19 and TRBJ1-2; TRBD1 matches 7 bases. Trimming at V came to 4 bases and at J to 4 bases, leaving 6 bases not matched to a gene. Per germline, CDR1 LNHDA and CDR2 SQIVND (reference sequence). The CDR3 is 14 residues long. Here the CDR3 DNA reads TGTGCCAGTAGTAACCCGGGACAGCTCTATGGCTACACCTTC. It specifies CASSNPGQLYGYTF.